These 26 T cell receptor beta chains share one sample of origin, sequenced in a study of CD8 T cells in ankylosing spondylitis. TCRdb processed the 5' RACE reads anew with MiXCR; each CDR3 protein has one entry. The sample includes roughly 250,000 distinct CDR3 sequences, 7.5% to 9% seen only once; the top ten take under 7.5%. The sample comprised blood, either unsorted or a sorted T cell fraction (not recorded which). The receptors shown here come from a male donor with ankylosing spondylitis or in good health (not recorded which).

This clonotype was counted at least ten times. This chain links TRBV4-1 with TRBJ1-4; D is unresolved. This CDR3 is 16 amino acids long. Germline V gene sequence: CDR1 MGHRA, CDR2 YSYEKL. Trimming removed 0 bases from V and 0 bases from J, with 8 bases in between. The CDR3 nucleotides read TGCGCCAGCAGCCAAGATTCCGGCACAACTAATGAAAAACTGTTTTTT. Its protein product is CASSQDSGTTNEKLFF.

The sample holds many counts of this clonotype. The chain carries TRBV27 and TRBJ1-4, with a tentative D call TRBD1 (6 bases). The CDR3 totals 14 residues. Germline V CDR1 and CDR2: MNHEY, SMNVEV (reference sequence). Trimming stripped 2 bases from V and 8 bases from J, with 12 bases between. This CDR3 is CASSLPGHPEKLFF. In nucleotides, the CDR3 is TGTGCCAGCAGTTTACCGGGACACCCCGAAAAACTGTTTTTT.

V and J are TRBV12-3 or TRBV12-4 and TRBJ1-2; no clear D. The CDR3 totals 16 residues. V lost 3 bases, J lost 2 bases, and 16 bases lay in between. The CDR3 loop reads CASSLAENLRNYGYTF. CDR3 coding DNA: TGTGCCAGCAGTTTGGCAGAGAACCTAAGGAACTATGGCTACACCTTC.

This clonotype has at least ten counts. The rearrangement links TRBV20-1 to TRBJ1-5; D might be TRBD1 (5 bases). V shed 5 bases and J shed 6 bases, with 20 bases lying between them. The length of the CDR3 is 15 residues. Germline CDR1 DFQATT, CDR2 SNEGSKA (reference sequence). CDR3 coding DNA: TGCAGTGCTCCCCCGGGAGGGGCGCAGAGTCAGCCCCAGCATTTT. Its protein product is CSAPPGGAQSQPQHF.

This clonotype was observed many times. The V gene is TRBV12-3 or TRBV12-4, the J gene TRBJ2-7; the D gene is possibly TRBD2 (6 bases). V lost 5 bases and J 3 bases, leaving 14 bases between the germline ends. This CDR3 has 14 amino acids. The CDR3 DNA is TGTGCCAGCAGTACCTCGGGACTGAGCTACGAGCAGTACTTC. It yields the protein CASSTSGLSYEQYF.

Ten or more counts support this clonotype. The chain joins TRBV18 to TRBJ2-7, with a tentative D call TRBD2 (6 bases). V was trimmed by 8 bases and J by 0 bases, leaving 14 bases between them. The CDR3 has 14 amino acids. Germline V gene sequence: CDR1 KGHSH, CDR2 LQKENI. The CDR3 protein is CASAHSRGSYEQYF. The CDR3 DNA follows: TGTGCCAGCGCCCATTCGCGGGGCTCCTACGAGCAGTACTTC.

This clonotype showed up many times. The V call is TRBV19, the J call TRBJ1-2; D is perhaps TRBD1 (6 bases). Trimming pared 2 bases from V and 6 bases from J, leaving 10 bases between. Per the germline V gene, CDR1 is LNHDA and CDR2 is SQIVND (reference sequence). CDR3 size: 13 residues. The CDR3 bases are TGTGCCAGTAGTATATCGACAGGCCATGGCTACACCTTC. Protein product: CASSISTGHGYTF.

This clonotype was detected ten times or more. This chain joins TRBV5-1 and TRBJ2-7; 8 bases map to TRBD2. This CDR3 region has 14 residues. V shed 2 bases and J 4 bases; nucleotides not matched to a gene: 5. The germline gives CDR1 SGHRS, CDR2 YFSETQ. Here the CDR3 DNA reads TGCGCCAGCAGCTTACTAGCGGACGGTTACGAGCAGTACTTC. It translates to CASSLLADGYEQYF.

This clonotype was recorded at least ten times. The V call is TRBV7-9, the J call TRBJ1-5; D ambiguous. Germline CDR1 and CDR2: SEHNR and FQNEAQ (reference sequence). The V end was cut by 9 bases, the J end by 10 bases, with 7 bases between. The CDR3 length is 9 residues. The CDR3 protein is CASPRPQHF. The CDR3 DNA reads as TGTGCCAGTCCCCGCCCCCAGCATTTT.

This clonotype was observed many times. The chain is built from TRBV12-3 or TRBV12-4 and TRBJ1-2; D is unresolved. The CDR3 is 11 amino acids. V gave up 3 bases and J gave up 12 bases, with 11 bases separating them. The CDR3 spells CASSLDGENTF. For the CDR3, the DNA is TGTGCCAGCAGTTTGGACGGGGAGAACACCTTC.

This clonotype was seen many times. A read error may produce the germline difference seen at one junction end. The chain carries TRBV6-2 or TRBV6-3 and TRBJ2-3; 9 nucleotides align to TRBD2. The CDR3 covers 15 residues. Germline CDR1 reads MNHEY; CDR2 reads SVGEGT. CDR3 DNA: TGTGCCAGCGGTTATGGCGGGAGGGAGAGTGATACGCAGTATTTT. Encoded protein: CASGYGGRESDTQYF.

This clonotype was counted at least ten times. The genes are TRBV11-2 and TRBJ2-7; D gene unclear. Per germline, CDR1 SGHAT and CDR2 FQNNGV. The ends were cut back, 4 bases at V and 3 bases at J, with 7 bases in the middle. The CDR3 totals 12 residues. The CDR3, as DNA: TGTGCCAGCAGCTCAGAATACTACGAGCAGTACTTC. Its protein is CASSSEYYEQYF.

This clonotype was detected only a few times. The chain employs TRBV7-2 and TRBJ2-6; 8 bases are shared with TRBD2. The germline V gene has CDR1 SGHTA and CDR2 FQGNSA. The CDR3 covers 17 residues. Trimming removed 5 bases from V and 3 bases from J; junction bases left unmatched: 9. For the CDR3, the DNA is TGTGCCAGCAGCCCACATCCCCGGGGGGGTGGGGCCAACGTCCTGACTTTC. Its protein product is CASSPHPRGGGANVLTF.

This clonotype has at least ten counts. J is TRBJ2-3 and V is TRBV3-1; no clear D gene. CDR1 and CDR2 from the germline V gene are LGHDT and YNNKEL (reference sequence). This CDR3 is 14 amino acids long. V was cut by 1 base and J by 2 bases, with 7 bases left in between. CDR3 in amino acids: CASSQGLPTDTQYF. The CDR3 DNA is TGTGCCAGCAGCCAAGGTCTCCCCACAGATACGCAGTATTTT.

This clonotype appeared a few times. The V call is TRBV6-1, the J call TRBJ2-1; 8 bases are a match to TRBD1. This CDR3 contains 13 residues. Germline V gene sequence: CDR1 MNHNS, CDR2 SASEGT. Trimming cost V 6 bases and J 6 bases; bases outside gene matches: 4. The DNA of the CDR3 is TGTGCCAGCAGAAAGGACAGGGTCAATGAGCAGTTCTTC. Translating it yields CASRKDRVNEQFF.

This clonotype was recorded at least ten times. This chain's CDR3 is CASSLGQRTDTQYF. In nucleotides, the CDR3 is TGCGCCAGCAGCTTGGGACAGCGCACAGATACGCAGTATTTT. The chain joins TRBV5-1 to TRBJ2-3; maybe TRBD1 (5 bases). V was trimmed by 0 bases and J by 1 base, leaving 6 bases between them. The CDR3 contains 14 residues. Germline V gene sequence: CDR1 SGHRS, CDR2 YFSETQ.

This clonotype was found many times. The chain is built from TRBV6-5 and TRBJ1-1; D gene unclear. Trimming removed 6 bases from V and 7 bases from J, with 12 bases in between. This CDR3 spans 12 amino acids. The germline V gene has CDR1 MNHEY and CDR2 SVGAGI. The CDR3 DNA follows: TGTGCCAGCAGCCGGGGAGGAGTTGAAGCTTTCTTT. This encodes CASSRGGVEAFF.

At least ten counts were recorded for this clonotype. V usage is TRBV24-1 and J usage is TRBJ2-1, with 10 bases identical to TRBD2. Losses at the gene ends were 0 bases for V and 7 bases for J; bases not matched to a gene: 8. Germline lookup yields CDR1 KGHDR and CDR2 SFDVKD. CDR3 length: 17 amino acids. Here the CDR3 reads CATSDLHTSGVGNEQFF. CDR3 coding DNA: TGTGCCACCAGTGATTTGCATACTAGCGGGGTGGGGAATGAGCAGTTCTTC.

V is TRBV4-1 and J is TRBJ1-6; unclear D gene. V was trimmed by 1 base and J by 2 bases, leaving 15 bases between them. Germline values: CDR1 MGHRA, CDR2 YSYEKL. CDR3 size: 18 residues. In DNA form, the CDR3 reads TGCGCCAGCAGCCAAGGGACCACGGTATTAGCCTATAATTCACCCCTCCACTTT. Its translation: CASSQGTTVLAYNSPLHF.

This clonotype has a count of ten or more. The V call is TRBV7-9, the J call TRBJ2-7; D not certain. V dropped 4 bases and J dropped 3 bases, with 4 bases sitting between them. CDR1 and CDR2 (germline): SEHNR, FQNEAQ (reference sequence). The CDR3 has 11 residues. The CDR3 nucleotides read TGTGCCAGCAGCTACAACTACGAGCAGTACTTC. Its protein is CASSYNYEQYF.

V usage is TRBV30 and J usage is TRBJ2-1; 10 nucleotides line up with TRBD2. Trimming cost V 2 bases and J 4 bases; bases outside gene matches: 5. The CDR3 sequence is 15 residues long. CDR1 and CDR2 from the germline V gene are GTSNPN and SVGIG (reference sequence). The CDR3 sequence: CAWSSGLALYNEQFF. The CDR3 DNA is TGTGCCTGGAGTTCGGGACTAGCGTTGTACAATGAGCAGTTCTTC.

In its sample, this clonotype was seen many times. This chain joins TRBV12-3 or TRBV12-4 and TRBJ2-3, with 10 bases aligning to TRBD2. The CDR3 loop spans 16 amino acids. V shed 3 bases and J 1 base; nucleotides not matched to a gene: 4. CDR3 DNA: TGTGCCAGCAGTTTTTTGGGGACTAGCGGCACAGATACGCAGTATTTT. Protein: CASSFLGTSGTDTQYF.

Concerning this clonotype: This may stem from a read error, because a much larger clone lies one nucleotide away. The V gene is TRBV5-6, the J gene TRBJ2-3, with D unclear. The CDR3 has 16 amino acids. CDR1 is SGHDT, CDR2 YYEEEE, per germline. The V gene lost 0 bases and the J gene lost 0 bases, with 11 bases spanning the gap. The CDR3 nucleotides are TGTGCCAGCAGCTTGGTGGTTGCATCTAGCACAGATACGCAGTATTTT. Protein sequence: CASSLVVASSTDTQYF.

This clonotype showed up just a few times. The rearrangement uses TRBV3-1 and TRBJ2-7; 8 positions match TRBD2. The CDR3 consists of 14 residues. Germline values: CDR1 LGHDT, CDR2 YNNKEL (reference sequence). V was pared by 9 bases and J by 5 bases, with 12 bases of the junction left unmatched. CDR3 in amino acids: CASQPGLDLHEQYF. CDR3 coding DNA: TGTGCCAGTCAGCCGGGACTAGATCTCCACGAGCAGTACTTC.

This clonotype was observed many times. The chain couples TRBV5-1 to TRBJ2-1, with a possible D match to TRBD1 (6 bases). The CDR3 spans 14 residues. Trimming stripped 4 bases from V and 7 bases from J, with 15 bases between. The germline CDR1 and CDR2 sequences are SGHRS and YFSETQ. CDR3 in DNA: TGCGCCAGCAGCGAGACAGGCCTACGTAATGAGCAGTTCTTC. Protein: CASSETGLRNEQFF.

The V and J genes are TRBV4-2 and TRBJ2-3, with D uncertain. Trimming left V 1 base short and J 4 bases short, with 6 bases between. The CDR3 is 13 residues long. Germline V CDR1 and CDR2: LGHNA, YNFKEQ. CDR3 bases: TGTGCCAGCAGCCAAGTAGCCTCAGATACGCAGTATTTT. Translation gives CASSQVASDTQYF.